These 5 T cell receptor beta chains were sequenced from one sample in a study of cytomegalovirus exposure and HLA in healthy donors (TCRdb year 2017). Receptor libraries were prepared by the immunoSEQ multiplex PCR assay. For the multiplex PCR, a mixture combining 60 forward primers for TCR Vbeta segments and 13 reverse primers for TCR Jbeta segments was used. Held by TCRdb, this immuneACCESS table contains in-frame sequences only and omits some clones. Under half of the omission traces to an unresolved V gene where checked; the cause of the rest is unknown. The table kept for this sample lists under 200,000 clones. 6.5% of the sample is taken by the ten largest. The sequenced sample consisted of PBMCs. The receptor source for this set is a man aged 25-40 years in good health and CMV-seronegative.

The V gene is TRBV27, the J gene TRBJ2-1; 11 bases map to TRBD2. The germline gives CDR1 MNHEY, CDR2 SMNVEV (reference sequence). This CDR3 has 16 amino acids. The junction had 1 base not matched to a gene; V was cut back by 3 bases and J by 0 bases. The CDR3 bases are TGTGCCAGCAGTTTCACTAGCGGGAGCTCCTACAATGAGCAGTTCTTC. It yields the protein CASSFTSGSSYNEQFF.

This chain links TRBV6-5 with TRBJ2-4; 7 bases line up with TRBD1. Germline V gives CDR1 MNHEY, CDR2 SVGAGI. This CDR3 has 15 amino acids. Germline trimming cut 0 bases from V and 7 bases from J; bases unmatched to any gene: 6. CDR3 loop: CASSYSNRGYNIQYF. CDR3 bases: TGTGCCAGCAGTTACTCGAACAGGGGATATAACATTCAGTACTTC.

The J gene is TRBJ1-2, the V gene TRBV30, with a tentative D call TRBD1 (6 bases). This CDR3 region has 14 residues. From germline, CDR1 is GTSNPN and CDR2 SVGIG (reference sequence). Trimming removed 2 bases at V and 8 bases at J, with 18 bases between. This chain's CDR3 is CAWSLNPGHSGYTF. The CDR3 bases are TGTGCCTGGAGTCTCAACCCGGGACATAGCGGCTACACCTTC.

V is TRBV13 and J is TRBJ2-7, with D maybe TRBD2 (6 bases). Trimming left V 2 bases short and J 3 bases short, with 8 bases between. The CDR3 consists of 13 residues. Germline CDR1 PRHDT, CDR2 FYEKMQ (reference sequence). In DNA form, the CDR3 reads TGTGCCAGCAGCTTAAGGGGAGGCTACGAGCAGTACTTC. This encodes CASSLRGGYEQYF.

The rearrangement links TRBV5-6 to TRBJ2-5; TRBD2 matches at 9 bases. Trimming at V came to 6 bases and at J to 4 bases, leaving 10 bases not matched to a gene. CDR1 is SGHDT, CDR2 YYEEEE, per germline. CDR3 length: 15 residues. CDR3 DNA sequence: TGTGCCAGCAATCTGGCGGCTAGCGGGATAGAGACCCAGTACTTC. Protein: CASNLAASGIETQYF.